Many counts were recorded for the clone carrying this T cell receptor beta chain. Ophthalmopathy patients showed a Clinical Activity Score of at least 3, NOSPECS grade of at least 4 and duration under 3 months. This sample stems from a study of T cells in Graves' hyperthyroidism and ophthalmopathy. V was cut by 3 bases and J by 4 bases, with 9 bases left in between. Germline CDR1 reads SNHLY; CDR2 reads FYNNEI. The CDR3 is 13 residues long. Researchers amplified the TCR beta CDR3 regions from RNA transcripts. The primer set for the first-round RT-PCR of the TCR CDR3 was HTBI. TCRdb reanalysed the multiplex PCR reads using MiXCR and keeps one entry per CDR3 protein. The sample yields around 540,000 distinct CDR3 sequences, about 16% seen once.

This sequence originates from a woman younger than 45 with Graves' ophthalmopathy. The sample consisted of blood. The rearrangement joins TRBV2 to TRBJ2-5; tentatively, D is TRBD1 (6 bases). Written as DNA, the CDR3 is TGTGCCAGCAGTGACAGGGGCGGAGAGACCCAGTACTTC. Encoded protein: CASSDRGGETQYF.